This is a list of T cell receptor beta chains from one sample in a study of blood T cell repertoires in COVID-19. The assay was immunoSEQ multiplex PCR, and TCRdb's table has in-frame clones only and misses some. The table shows around 500,000 clones, with 75% to 90% occurring only once. The material sequenced was peripheral blood. Receptors originate from a human donor in a cohort sampled during active COVID-19. Both conserved end residues are part of each CDR3. A D gene is named only where the DNA matches it firmly. Size is stated for part of the rows, as once, few or many counts, or as a class when the clone is expanded.

TRBJ1-5	-	TRBV30	-	CAWSVRGRGSGQPQHF	TGTGCCTGGAGTGTACGAGGCAGGGGATCAGGTCAGCCCCAGCATTTT
TRBJ1-6	-	TRBV5-1	-	CASSLGGQGTTPLHF	TGCGCCAGCAGCTTGGGAGGTCAGGGGACGACACCCCTCCACTTT
TRBJ2-7	-	TRBV3-1/TRBV3-2	-	CASSHLPNPEQYF	TGTGCCAGCAGCCATCTTCCTAACCCCGAGCAGTACTTC
TRBJ2-5	-	TRBV5-6	TRBD2	CASSLSLAGYEETQYF	TGTGCCAGCAGCTTGTCACTAGCGGGATACGAAGAGACCCAGTACTTC
TRBJ2-3	-	TRBV29-1	-	CSVAHRGTDTQYF	TGCAGCGTTGCACACCGGGGCACAGATACGCAGTATTTT
TRBJ1-5	-	TRBV5-5	-	CASSSRVEQPQHF	TGTGCCAGCAGCTCCAGGGTAGAGCAGCCCCAGCATTTT
TRBJ2-7	-	TRBV24-1	-	CATSDSRNNYEQYF	TGTGCCACCAGTGATTCTCGAAACAACTACGAGCAGTACTTC
TRBJ1-1	once	TRBV6-6	TRBD1	CASSPGTGTSTEAFF	TGTGCCAGCAGCCCAGGGACAGGGACGAGCACTGAAGCTTTCTTT
TRBJ2-7	-	TRBV7-3	-	CASSPRLGVEQYF	TGTGCCAGCAGCCCCCGGCTCGGGGTCGAGCAGTACTTC
TRBJ1-6	-	TRBV4-3	TRBD1	CASSRKRDRGVYNSPLHF	TGCGCCAGCAGCCGCAAACGGGACAGGGGCGTTTATAATTCACCCCTCCACTTT
TRBJ1-4	once	TRBV29-1	-	CSVAQVNEKLFF	TGCAGCGTTGCCCAGGTTAATGAAAAACTGTTTTTT
TRBJ2-7	-	TRBV7-2	-	CASSSDFNSGVQRYF	TGTGCCAGCAGCTCAGATTTTAACAGCGGAGTTCAACGGTACTTC
TRBJ1-3	-	TRBV7-9	-	CASSRKEGSGNTIYF	TGTGCCAGCAGCCGAAAAGAGGGCTCTGGAAACACCATATATTTT
TRBJ2-2	-	TRBV5-1	TRBD2	CASSLDGRTTGELFF	TGCGCCAGCAGCTTAGACGGGAGGACCACCGGGGAGCTGTTTTTT
TRBJ1-2	-	TRBV19	TRBD1	CASSVLSGTGPKDTF	TGTGCCAGTAGTGTCCTCTCCGGGACAGGGCCTAAGGACACCTTC
TRBJ1-5	-	TRBV6-5	-	CASSSRGNQPQHF	TGTGCCAGCAGTTCACGGGGCAATCAGCCCCAGCATTTT
TRBJ2-7	once	TRBV25-1	TRBD2	CATKGLAGSSSYEQYF	TGTGCCACCAAGGGGCTAGCGGGTTCTAGCTCCTACGAGCAGTACTTC
TRBJ1-3	-	TRBV30	-	CAGRPGAGNTIYF	TGTGCCGGAAGACCGGGAGCTGGAAACACCATATATTTT
TRBJ1-3	-	TRBV7-2	TRBD1	CASSLGPGGPGNTIYF	TGTGCCAGCAGCTTAGGGCCAGGGGGCCCTGGAAACACCATATATTTT
TRBJ1-5	-	TRBV5-5	-	CASSPGGGVSYQPQHF	TGTGCCAGCAGCCCGGGCGGCGGGGTGTCGTACCAGCCCCAGCATTTT
TRBJ1-2	once	TRBV5-4	TRBD1	CASSYRDRNEGGYTF	TGTGCCAGCAGCTACCGGGACAGGAATGAGGGAGGCTACACCTTC
TRBJ2-5	once	TRBV12-3/TRBV12-4	TRBD1	CASSLQGRETQYF	TGTGCCAGCAGCTTACAGGGGAGAGAGACCCAGTACTTC
TRBJ2-6	-	TRBV19	-	CASTLQGSKSGANVLTF	TGTGCCAGTACTCTACAGGGTTCCAAATCTGGGGCCAACGTCCTGACTTTC
TRBJ2-7	-	TRBV27	-	CASARSPGSDEQYF	TGTGCCAGCGCGCGCAGTCCAGGGTCGGACGAGCAGTACTTC
TRBJ2-5	-	TRBV9	TRBD2	CASSVTSGSLGETQYF	TGTGCCAGCAGCGTCACTAGCGGGAGTCTAGGGGAGACCCAGTACTTC
TRBJ1-6	-	TRBV30	-	CAWTRQENSPLHF	TGTGCCTGGACGCGACAGGAAAATTCACCCCTCCACTTT
TRBJ2-7	few	TRBV19	TRBD2	CASSPLQREDSYEQYF	TGTGCCAGTAGTCCTCTACAGCGGGAGGACTCCTACGAGCAGTACTTC
TRBJ1-1	-	TRBV7-9	TRBD1	CASPTLTGGVGDTEAFF	TGTGCCAGCCCCACTTTGACAGGGGGCGTGGGGGACACTGAAGCTTTCTTT
TRBJ1-5	-	TRBV6-1	-	CASSPQYSNQPQHF	TGTGCCAGCAGTCCACAGTATAGCAATCAGCCCCAGCATTTT
TRBJ2-5	-	TRBV5-1	-	CASAGAEYETQYF	TGCGCCAGCGCTGGGGCGGAGTATGAGACCCAGTACTTC
TRBJ2-3	-	TRBV6-4	TRBD1	CASPGGTGSTDTQYF	TGTGCCAGCCCAGGCGGGACAGGGAGCACAGATACGCAGTATTTT
TRBJ2-1	-	TRBV5-8	-	CASSLGLAGSVYNEQFF	TGTGCCAGCAGCTTGGGGTTGGCCGGGAGCGTCTACAATGAGCAGTTCTTC
TRBJ2-7	once	TRBV4-2	-	CASSQGGLLKDEQYF	TGTGCCAGCAGCCAAGGGGGACTCCTCAAGGACGAGCAGTACTTC
TRBJ1-2	-	TRBV2	TRBD1	CASSGQGSNYGYTF	TGTGCCAGCAGTGGACAGGGAAGTAACTATGGCTACACCTTC
TRBJ1-5	-	TRBV25-1	-	CASSEYIDSHNQPQHF	TGTGCCAGCAGTGAATATATTGACAGCCACAATCAGCCCCAGCATTTT
TRBJ1-6	few	TRBV6-5	-	CASSYEQSGNSPLHF	TGTGCCAGCAGTTACGAGCAGTCAGGAAATTCACCCCTCCACTTT
TRBJ1-2	-	TRBV2	TRBD1	CASNRGQGYTF	TGTGCCAGCAACAGGGGGCAGGGCTACACCTTC
TRBJ2-5	-	TRBV9	-	CASSVEGSGRGETQYF	TGTGCCAGCAGCGTAGAGGGGTCAGGCCGCGGTGAGACCCAGTACTTC
TRBJ2-3	-	TRBV30	-	CAWTSEFDTQYF	TGTGCCTGGACTAGCGAGTTCGATACGCAGTATTTT